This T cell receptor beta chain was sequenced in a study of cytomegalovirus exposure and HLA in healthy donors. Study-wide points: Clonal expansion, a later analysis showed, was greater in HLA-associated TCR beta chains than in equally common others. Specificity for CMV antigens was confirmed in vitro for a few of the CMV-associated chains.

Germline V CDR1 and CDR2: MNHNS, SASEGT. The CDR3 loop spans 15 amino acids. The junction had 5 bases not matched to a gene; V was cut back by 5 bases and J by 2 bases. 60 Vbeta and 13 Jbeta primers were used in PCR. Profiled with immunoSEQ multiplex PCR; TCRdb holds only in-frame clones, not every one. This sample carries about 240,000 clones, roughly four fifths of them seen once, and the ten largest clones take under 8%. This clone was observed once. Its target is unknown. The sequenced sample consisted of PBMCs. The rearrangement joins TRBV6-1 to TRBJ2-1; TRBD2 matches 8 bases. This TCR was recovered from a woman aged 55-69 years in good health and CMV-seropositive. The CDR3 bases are TGTGCCAGCAGTCAAGAGCGGGGGACCTACAATGAGCAGTTCTTC. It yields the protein CASSQERGTYNEQFF.